The 30 T cell receptor beta chains below come from one sample, sequenced in a study of cytomegalovirus exposure and HLA in healthy donors. TCRdb's copy holds only in-frame clones and misses some; the assay was immunoSEQ multiplex PCR. The repertoire has about 200,000 clones, around 88% of them found once; the top ten carry about 2.9%. The sequencing sample was made of PBMCs. These receptors were taken from a woman aged 18-35 years in good health and CMV-seronegative.

The rearrangement joins TRBV5-8 to TRBJ2-2; 9 bases are a match to TRBD1. Germline loops: CDR1 SGHTS, CDR2 YDEGEE. There are 18 residues in the CDR3. V lost 4 bases, J lost 2 bases, and 12 bases stayed unmatched. The chain's CDR3 is CASSRGQGLLLNTGELFF. In DNA form, the CDR3 reads TGTGCCAGCAGCCGGGGACAGGGACTACTTCTTAACACCGGGGAGCTGTTTTTT.

V gene TRBV4-1 combines with J gene TRBJ2-7, with D possibly TRBD1 on 6 matching bases. V shed 0 bases and J shed 7 bases, with 19 bases lying between them. The length of the CDR3 is 16 residues. Germline loops: CDR1 MGHRA, CDR2 YSYEKL. This CDR3 reads CASSQDKGTWGWEQYF. Written as DNA, the CDR3 is TGCGCCAGCAGCCAAGATAAGGGGACATGGGGCTGGGAGCAGTACTTC.

This rearrangement joins TRBV20-1 to TRBJ2-3; no firm D call. Germline assignment: CDR1 DFQATT and CDR2 SNEGSKA (reference sequence). V lost 5 bases and J lost 6, with 9 bases in between. The CDR3 is 11 residues long. CDR3 loop: CSASQTDTQYF. In DNA, the CDR3 is TGCAGTGCTTCACAGACCGATACGCAGTATTTT.

CDR3 DNA: TGTGCCAGCAGTGTCCGGGACAGGGTCAGCTACGAGCAGTACTTC. Its protein product is CASSVRDRVSYEQYF. The rearrangement uses TRBV6-1 and TRBJ2-7; TRBD1 aligns across 9 bases. This CDR3 has 15 amino acids. V gave up 4 bases and J gave up 3 bases; unmatched junction bases: 7. Germline V gene lookup returns CDR1 MNHNS and CDR2 SASEGT.

This clone has a handful of counts. The J gene is TRBJ2-7, the V gene TRBV7-2; D uncertain. Deletions cut 3 bases from V and 0 bases from J, with 9 bases between. CDR1 is SGHTA and CDR2 is FQGNSA in the germline V gene. The CDR3 is 14 residues long. CDR3 protein: CASSFGPSSYEQYF. DNA of the CDR3: TGTGCCAGCAGCTTTGGGCCGAGCTCCTACGAGCAGTACTTC.

V is TRBV4-3 and J is TRBJ1-2; D is possibly TRBD1 (6 bases). CDR1 and CDR2 (germline): LGHNA, YSLEER. The germline V and J ends were trimmed by 0 bases and 8 bases, with 10 bases remaining between them. This CDR3 comprises 13 residues. CDR3 bases: TGCGCCAGCAGCCAAGAAGGGGGTTGGGGCTACACCTTC. It yields the protein CASSQEGGWGYTF.

The chain has TRBV28 and TRBJ2-5; unclear D gene. V lost 7 bases to trimming and J lost 5 bases, with 29 bases between them. The CDR3 has 18 residues. The germline CDR1 and CDR2 sequences are MDHEN and SYDVKM. The DNA for the CDR3 is TGTGCCAGCATGTTAGATCTAAACGGCACAGAAGGCCGGGAGACCCAGTACTTC. It specifies CASMLDLNGTEGRETQYF.

This chain uses TRBV5-6 with TRBJ2-7, with 11 nucleotides matching TRBD2. Germline CDR1 SGHDT, CDR2 YYEEEE. The CDR3 extends over 16 amino acids. Germline trimming cut 3 bases from V and 1 base from J; bases unmatched to any gene: 6. In DNA form, the CDR3 reads TGTGCCAGCAGCTCCGAAACTAGCGGGAGTTCCTACGAGCAGTACTTC. Protein sequence: CASSSETSGSSYEQYF. The full variable domain, its missing parts supplied by reference TRBV5-6 and TRBJ2-7, is DAGVTQSPTHLIKTRGQQVTLRCSPKSGHDTVSWYQQALGQGPQFIFQYYEEEERQRGNFPDRFSGHQFPNYSSELNVNALLLGDSALYLCASSSETSGSSYEQYFGPGTRLTVT.

The rearrangement links TRBV13 to TRBJ2-5; 11 bases map to TRBD2. The germline CDR1 and CDR2 sequences are PRHDT and FYEKMQ (reference sequence). V was clipped by 2 bases and J by 5 bases; unmatched bases: 7. CDR3 length equals 16 residues. DNA of the CDR3: TGTGCCAGCAGCTTAATGCTAGCGGGAGGTGGGGAGACCCAGTACTTC. Translation: CASSLMLAGGGETQYF.

This chain uses TRBV4-1 with TRBJ1-2; 10 bases are shared with TRBD1. Per germline, CDR1 MGHRA and CDR2 YSYEKL. The J segment lost 6 bases and the V segment lost 4 bases, leaving 8 bases of the junction unmatched. The CDR3 extends over 15 amino acids. CDR3 in amino acids: CASSPQGTGVDGYTF. The CDR3 bases are TGCGCCAGCAGCCCTCAAGGGACAGGGGTTGATGGCTACACCTTC.

The chain uses TRBV28 and TRBJ1-2; maybe TRBD1 (6 bases). Deletions cut 5 bases from V and 5 bases from J, with 15 bases between. Germline CDR1 and CDR2: MDHEN and SYDVKM. The CDR3 is 14 amino acids. This CDR3 reads CASSAHRAAYGYTF. For the CDR3, the DNA is TGTGCCAGCAGTGCCCACAGGGCGGCGTATGGCTACACCTTC.

The chain carries TRBV6-5 and TRBJ1-1; no firm D call. This CDR3 contains 12 residues. V lost 5 bases and J lost 3, with 7 bases in between. Germline values: CDR1 MNHEY, CDR2 SVGAGI. CDR3 DNA: TGTGCCAGCAGTCGCGGCCACACTGAAGCTTTCTTT. It is translated as CASSRGHTEAFF.

The rearrangement links TRBV12-5 to TRBJ2-1; 8 nucleotides line up with TRBD1. The CDR3 consists of 13 residues. Germline assignment: CDR1 LGHNT and CDR2 FRNRAP. Germline trimming cut 2 bases from V and 14 bases from J; bases unmatched to any gene: 8. CDR3 amino acids: CASGLFWTGSKFF. DNA of the CDR3: TGTGCTAGTGGTTTGTTCTGGACAGGGTCAAAGTTCTTC.

The chain employs TRBV19 and TRBJ2-2; 7 bases align to TRBD1. Germline loops: CDR1 LNHDA, CDR2 SQIVND (reference sequence). V lost 6 bases to trimming and J lost 6 bases; unmatched junction nucleotides: 13. The CDR3 length is 16 residues. The CDR3 sequence: CASRTKKQGWSGELFF. Here the CDR3 DNA reads TGTGCCAGTAGGACTAAAAAACAGGGGTGGTCCGGGGAGCTGTTTTTT.

The chain combines TRBV19 with TRBJ2-7, with D hard to call. Germline CDR1 is LNHDA and CDR2 is SQIVND (reference sequence). The CDR3 spans 14 residues. Deletions cut 3 bases from V and 0 bases from J, with 9 bases between. The CDR3 is CASSMFRGSYEQYF. The CDR3 region has the DNA TGTGCCAGTAGTATGTTCAGAGGCTCCTACGAGCAGTACTTC.

The rearrangement joins TRBV5-6 to TRBJ2-7; possible D gene TRBD1, 6 bases. The length of the CDR3 is 14 residues. The V end was cut by 3 bases, the J end by 6 bases, with 16 bases between. Germline assignment: CDR1 SGHDT and CDR2 YYEEEE. This chain's CDR3 is CASSSNYRVGEQYF. The CDR3 DNA reads TGTGCCAGCAGCTCAAATTACAGGGTTGGCGAGCAGTACTTC.

This clone has just one count. The V and J genes are TRBV2 and TRBJ2-7; 8 bases map to TRBD2. V was pared by 6 bases and J by 6 bases, with 16 bases of the junction left unmatched. Germline V gene lookup returns CDR1 SNHLY and CDR2 FYNNEI. The CDR3 extends over 16 amino acids. The CDR3 sequence: CASSLSGGRGFAEQYF. The CDR3 DNA is TGTGCCAGCAGCTTGTCGGGAGGGAGGGGGTTTGCCGAGCAGTACTTC.

The chain links TRBV28 to TRBJ2-3, with unresolved D. In germline, CDR1 is MDHEN, CDR2 SYDVKM. V lost 8 bases and J 6 bases, leaving 15 bases between the germline ends. The length of the CDR3 is 13 residues. In DNA form, the CDR3 reads TGTGCCAGCGAAGCCGGGTCATTGGATACGCAGTATTTT. Amino acids: CASEAGSLDTQYF. Combining the CDR3 with reference TRBV28 and TRBJ2-3 gives the whole variable domain DVKVTQSSRYLVKRTGEKVFLECVQDMDHENMFWYRQDPGLGLRLIYFSYDVKMKEKGDIPEGYSVSREKKERFSLILESASTNQTSMYLCASEAGSLDTQYFGPGTRLTVL.

J is TRBJ1-5 and V is TRBV4-2, with 8 bases matching TRBD1. CDR1 and CDR2 from the germline V gene are LGHNA and YNFKEQ. This CDR3 has 16 amino acids. With V trimmed by 3 bases and J by 2 bases, 6 bases remained unmatched. CDR3 region: CASSHSSQGGNQPQHF. The CDR3 DNA reads TGTGCCAGCAGCCACTCCTCACAGGGGGGCAATCAGCCCCAGCATTTT.

The rearrangement uses TRBV15 and TRBJ2-5, with D tentatively TRBD2 (6 bases). V was clipped by 0 bases and J by 4 bases, with 12 bases between them. The CDR3 is made up of 15 amino acids. Looked up from germline, CDR1 is LNHNV and CDR2 is YYDKDF (reference sequence). The CDR3 DNA follows: TGTGCCACCAGCAGAGATTGGGGGGTAGGAGAGACCCAGTACTTC. Amino acid sequence: CATSRDWGVGETQYF.

This sequence joins TRBV7-6 and TRBJ2-1; 9 bases fit TRBD2. With V trimmed by 6 bases and J by 9 bases, 6 bases remained unmatched. The CDR3 runs 13 residues. Germline CDR1 reads SGHVS; CDR2 reads FNYEAQ. As DNA, the CDR3 is TGTGCCAGCAGTTCTCTAGCGGGGTCTGAGCAGTTCTTC. Protein sequence: CASSSLAGSEQFF.

The chain uses TRBV29-1 and TRBJ2-5; 7 bases agree with TRBD1. Per the germline V gene, CDR1 is SQVTM and CDR2 is ANQGSEA. The ends lost 6 bases at V and 2 bases at J; junction bases unmatched: 6. The CDR3 has 13 residues. The CDR3 DNA reads as TGCAGCGTCAGAAACAGGGGTCAAGAGACCCAGTACTTC. Translating it yields CSVRNRGQETQYF.

V and J are TRBV6-5 and TRBJ1-2; TRBD1 agrees at 8 bases. Trimming cost V 2 bases and J 6 bases; bases outside gene matches: 8. CDR3 length equals 15 residues. Germline lookup yields CDR1 MNHEY and CDR2 SVGAGI. The CDR3 loop is CASSYGAGGADGYTF. The DNA for the CDR3 is TGTGCCAGCAGTTACGGTGCAGGGGGCGCAGATGGCTACACCTTC.

The chain carries TRBV5-1 and TRBJ1-3; D is possibly TRBD1 (6 bases). Trimming took off 3 bases at V and 0 bases at J, with 10 bases between the two ends. The germline CDR1 and CDR2 sequences are SGHRS and YFSETQ. This CDR3 spans 15 amino acids. In nucleotides, the CDR3 is TGCGCCAGCAGCTCCGGGACACCCTCTGGAAACACCATATATTTT. Protein product: CASSSGTPSGNTIYF.

The sample holds one count of this clone. The genes are TRBV4-1 and TRBJ2-7, with a weak D call TRBD1 (5 bases). Germline CDR1 and CDR2: MGHRA and YSYEKL. The CDR3 sequence is 15 residues long. The V end was cut by 3 bases, the J end by 0 bases, with 12 bases between. The CDR3 protein is CASSQIRGSSYEQYF. The CDR3 nucleotides are TGCGCCAGCAGCCAGATTAGGGGAAGCTCCTACGAGCAGTACTTC.

In nucleotides, the CDR3 is TGTGCCAGCACCCAAACTAGCGGGTTCCCCTCCTACAATGAGCAGTTCTTC. Protein product: CASTQTSGFPSYNEQFF. The rearrangement links TRBV5-6 to TRBJ2-1, with 9 bases identical to TRBD2. V lost 6 bases, J lost 0 bases, and 10 bases stayed unmatched. Germline CDR1 and CDR2: SGHDT and YYEEEE. The CDR3 length is 17 residues.

In its sample, this clone was seen once. The J gene is TRBJ2-5, the V gene TRBV27; D is undetermined. The CDR3 covers 14 residues. Trimming removed 2 bases from V and 5 bases from J, with 12 bases in between. CDR1 MNHEY and CDR2 SMNVEV come from the germline V gene (reference sequence). Here the CDR3 reads CASSLNGPGETQYF. CDR3 DNA sequence: TGTGCCAGCAGTTTAAATGGGCCTGGGGAGACCCAGTACTTC.

The chain is built from TRBV30 and TRBJ1-1; TRBD1 is a possible D gene (6 bases). The V end was cut by 1 base, the J end by 3 bases, with 12 bases between. Germline-derived CDR1 and CDR2 are GTSNPN and SVGIG (reference sequence). The CDR3 loop spans 14 amino acids. The CDR3, as DNA: TGTGCCTGGAGTGAACAGGGTGTGGACACTGAAGCTTTCTTT. Residues: CAWSEQGVDTEAFF.

V is TRBV7-2 and J is TRBJ2-7; D is uncertain. The CDR3 contains 16 residues. Germline V gene lookup returns CDR1 SGHTA and CDR2 FQGNSA. V dropped 0 bases and J dropped 0 bases, with 12 bases sitting between them. The CDR3 here is CASSLARQDSSYEQYF. CDR3 sequence (DNA): TGTGCCAGCAGCTTAGCACGGCAGGATAGCTCCTACGAGCAGTACTTC.

This chain connects TRBV30 to TRBJ2-5; D is uncertain. Germline V gene sequence: CDR1 GTSNPN, CDR2 SVGIG (reference sequence). The CDR3 loop spans 12 amino acids. The CDR3 bases are TGTGCTCTTGCTAGTGCCCAAGAGACCCAGTACTTC. The encoded protein is CALASAQETQYF.